Presented here are 30 T cell receptor beta chains from one specimen sequenced in a study of control samples from healthy donors and cancer patients. Assay: immunoSEQ multiplex PCR; the TCRdb copy retains only in-frame clones and omits some. The sample consists of about 130,000 clones, 90% to 95% of them appearing once. Sequencing was performed on PBMCs. Receptor source: a man aged 45-65 years with head and neck cancer.

This clone was seen only once. The CDR3 region is CASSLGRYGYTF. The CDR3 DNA reads TGTGCCAGCAGTTTAGGGAGGTATGGCTACACCTTC. The V call is TRBV12-3 or TRBV12-4, the J call TRBJ1-2; D unresolved. V lost 1 base, J lost 5 bases, and 5 bases lay in between. CDR3 size: 12 residues.

The chain employs TRBV5-6 and TRBJ1-1; 7 bases fit TRBD1. The CDR3 covers 13 residues. Per germline, CDR1 SGHDT and CDR2 YYEEEE. J lost 6 bases, V lost 4 bases, and 6 bases had no gene match. CDR3 sequence: CASSLSTGSEAFF. DNA for the CDR3: TGTGCCAGCAGCCTATCGACAGGGTCTGAAGCTTTCTTT.

The chain carries TRBV20-1 and TRBJ1-2; TRBD1 might be the D (6 bases). Trimming cost V 3 bases and J 8 bases, with 25 bases left between them. CDR3 size: 16 residues. The germline V gene has CDR1 DFQATT and CDR2 SNEGSKA (reference sequence). The CDR3 DNA reads as TGCAGTGCTAGTATAATCCCCGGGGGGCAAGTGGAGGGCTACACCTTC. This encodes CSASIIPGGQVEGYTF.

The CDR3 protein is CASSLGSGYSNQPQHF. The CDR3 bases are TGTGCCAGCAGCTTAGGGTCGGGGTATAGCAATCAGCCCCAGCATTTT. The chain is built from TRBV7-6 and TRBJ1-5; no reliable D call. Trimming pared 1 base from V and 0 bases from J, leaving 10 bases between. Germline V lookup: CDR1 SGHVS, CDR2 FNYEAQ. The CDR3 length is 16 residues.

J is TRBJ2-3 and V is TRBV3-1 (or the pseudogene TRBV3-2); 9 bases are shared with TRBD2. The CDR3 is made up of 19 amino acids. V was pared by 2 bases and J by 6 bases, with 18 bases of the junction left unmatched. CDR1 and CDR2 (germline): LGHDT, YNNKEL (reference sequence). CDR3 sequence (DNA): TGTGCCAGCAGCCAACTGTCAAGCGGGGGGATTCATCCTGCGGATACGCAGTATTTT. Residues: CASSQLSSGGIHPADTQYF.

V and J are TRBV6-4 and TRBJ2-3; 7 positions match TRBD2. This CDR3 contains 13 residues. The trim removed 5 bases at V and 4 bases at J, leaving 3 bases unmatched. Germline values: CDR1 MRHNA, CDR2 SNTAGT. The CDR3 bases are TGTGCCAGCAGTAGCGGGGCAGCAGATACGCAGTATTTT. Residues: CASSSGAADTQYF.

The CDR3 DNA is TGTGCCAGCAGGGGGGGGGATATGCAGCCCCAGCATTTT. It is translated as CASRGGDMQPQHF. The chain is built from TRBV12-3 or TRBV12-4 and TRBJ1-5; D possibly corresponds to TRBD1 (5 bases). The CDR3 has 13 amino acids. V lost 6 bases and J lost 7, with 13 bases in between.

The chain employs TRBV18 and TRBJ2-3; D perhaps matches TRBD1 (6 bases). The CDR3 consists of 18 residues. CDR1 KGHSH and CDR2 LQKENI come from the germline V gene. The V and J ends lost 1 base and 2 bases respectively, with 19 bases between them. This CDR3 reads CASSPLTTRGGYTDTQYF. In DNA, the CDR3 is TGTGCCAGCTCACCACTGACGACTCGAGGGGGTTACACAGATACGCAGTATTTT.

This clone has just a few counts. This sequence joins TRBV5-1 and TRBJ1-2; 10 positions agree with TRBD1. Trimming at V came to 4 bases and at J to 5 bases, leaving 8 bases not matched to a gene. The CDR3 contains 15 residues. Germline V CDR1 and CDR2: SGHRS, YFSETQ. Written as DNA, the CDR3 is TGCGCCAGCAGCCCTGACGGACAGGGGGTTTATGGCTACACCTTC. Translating gives CASSPDGQGVYGYTF.

This chain joins TRBV7-2 and TRBJ2-5; perhaps D is TRBD1 or TRBD2 (5 bases each). V was shortened by 4 bases and J by 4 bases, with 19 bases between the two germline ends. The CDR3 extends over 16 amino acids. The germline gives CDR1 SGHTA, CDR2 FQGNSA. The CDR3 reads CASSWVVDSGGETQYF. DNA for the CDR3: TGTGCCAGCAGCTGGGTCGTGGACTCTGGGGGAGAGACCCAGTACTTC.

The sample holds one count of this clone. The genes are TRBV5-1 and TRBJ1-3, with D unresolved. This CDR3 is built from 14 residues. Trimming removed 1 base at V and 4 bases at J, with 9 bases between. Germline CDR1 is SGHRS and CDR2 is YFSETQ. CDR3 sequence (DNA): TGCGCCAGCAGCTTGTGGGGAGTAGGAAACACCATATATTTT. It specifies CASSLWGVGNTIYF.

The chain combines TRBV7-9 with TRBJ1-2; D might be TRBD1 (6 bases). Germline V gene sequence: CDR1 SEHNR, CDR2 FQNEAQ (reference sequence). V lost 1 base and J 5 bases, leaving 8 bases between the germline ends. The CDR3 spans 13 residues. CDR3 in amino acids: CASSLEGVYGYTF. The CDR3 coding sequence is TGTGCCAGCAGCTTAGAGGGGGTTTATGGCTACACCTTC.

The rearrangement links TRBV6-5 to TRBJ2-5; no clear D. The CDR3 has 14 residues. Germline CDR1 and CDR2: MNHEY and SVGAGI. The V gene lost 1 base and the J gene lost 2 bases, with 8 bases spanning the gap. Here the CDR3 DNA reads TGTGCCAGCAGTTACTTTGGGATACAAGAGACCCAGTACTTC. It translates to CASSYFGIQETQYF.

CDR3 DNA sequence: TGTGCCAGCAGTGCCCTTTTTAGCGGGGGATCTTACGAGCAGTACTTC. This sequence encodes CASSALFSGGSYEQYF. This chain connects TRBV6-1 to TRBJ2-7; 9 bases line up with TRBD2. The CDR3 covers 16 residues. V gave up 4 bases and J gave up 4 bases; unmatched junction bases: 11. CDR1 is MNHNS, CDR2 SASEGT, per germline.

The V gene is TRBV7-9, the J gene TRBJ1-2; D is ambiguous. The CDR3 is 12 residues long. V lost 2 bases and J 8 bases, leaving 9 bases between the germline ends. Per germline, CDR1 SEHNR and CDR2 FQNEAQ (reference sequence). The CDR3 nucleotides are TGTGCCAGCAGCTTACGGGTCGAGGGCTACACCTTC. Translated, it gives CASSLRVEGYTF.

The chain carries TRBV27 and TRBJ2-1, with D uncertain. The ends were cut back, 4 bases at V and 8 bases at J, with 15 bases in the middle. Germline lookup yields CDR1 MNHEY and CDR2 SMNVEV (reference sequence). CDR3 size: 14 residues. As DNA, the CDR3 is TGTGCCAGCAGTTCCTACCCGGGCTTTGATGAGCAGTTCTTC. Amino acids: CASSSYPGFDEQFF.

The J gene is TRBJ2-5, the V gene TRBV6-2 or TRBV6-3; tentative D call: TRBD2 (5 bases). Germline-derived CDR1 and CDR2 are MNHEY and SVGEGT. The germline V and J ends were trimmed by 5 bases and 2 bases, with 15 bases remaining between them. The CDR3 is 15 amino acids. The CDR3 spells CASSTTGRGQETQYF. As DNA, the CDR3 is TGTGCCAGCAGTACGACGGGGAGAGGACAAGAGACCCAGTACTTC.

The chain links TRBV3-1 (or the pseudogene TRBV3-2) to TRBJ2-2; D remains ambiguous. This CDR3 is built from 12 residues. The V end lost 1 base, the J end lost 7 bases, and 4 bases lay between the germline ends. CDR1 and CDR2 (germline): LGHDT, YNNKEL (reference sequence). CDR3 amino acids: CASSQVDGELFF. The CDR3 DNA sequence: TGTGCCAGCAGCCAAGTCGACGGGGAGCTGTTTTTT.

The V call is TRBV6-5, the J call TRBJ1-1; 7 nucleotides agree with TRBD1. CDR1 is MNHEY, CDR2 SVGAGI, per germline. The ends lost 6 bases at V and 1 base at J; junction bases unmatched: 5. The CDR3 has 14 residues. The CDR3 reads CASRYTGENTEAFF. CDR3 nucleotide sequence: TGTGCCAGCAGATATACAGGGGAGAACACTGAAGCTTTCTTT.

The CDR3: CASSLGAGARETQYF. The CDR3 DNA follows: TGTGCCAGCAGCTTAGGGGCGGGCGCCCGCGAGACCCAGTACTTC. V and J are TRBV7-2 and TRBJ2-5; D might be TRBD2 (5 bases). Germline-derived CDR1 and CDR2 are SGHTA and FQGNSA. The CDR3 is made up of 15 amino acids. The V gene lost 1 base and the J gene lost 5 bases, with 14 bases spanning the gap.

The rearrangement joins TRBV14 to TRBJ1-2; D is possibly TRBD1 (6 bases). V lost 6 bases and J lost 5, with 16 bases in between. The CDR3 sequence is 14 residues long. Germline V gene data show CDR1 as SGHDN and CDR2 as FVKESK. In DNA, the CDR3 is TGTGCCAGCAGTCCATACCGGGACATTTATGGCTACACCTTC. This translates into CASSPYRDIYGYTF.

The chain combines TRBV30 with TRBJ1-1, with D hard to call. Trimming took off 1 base at V and 10 bases at J, with 10 bases between the two ends. Germline CDR1 is GTSNPN and CDR2 is SVGIG (reference sequence). The CDR3 contains 11 residues. This chain's CDR3 is CAWSAFRAAFF. CDR3 sequence (DNA): TGTGCCTGGAGTGCCTTCCGTGCAGCTTTCTTT.

V and J are TRBV24-1 and TRBJ2-1; possible D gene TRBD2, 5 bases. Deletions cut 3 bases from V and 5 bases from J, with 13 bases between. Germline values: CDR1 KGHDR, CDR2 SFDVKD. This CDR3 comprises 15 residues. The CDR3 coding sequence is TGTGCCACCAGTGATCAAGGACTGGGGAACAATGAGCAGTTCTTC. Residues: CATSDQGLGNNEQFF.

The chain recombines TRBV7-2 with TRBJ1-2; perhaps TRBD1 as D (5 bases). Germline V CDR1 and CDR2: SGHTA, FQGNSA. The CDR3 runs to 17 residues. Trimming removed 3 bases from V and 4 bases from J, with 21 bases in between. In DNA, the CDR3 is TGTGCCAGCAGCTTGAGGGGACGAAGGAGTAGCGCCTATGGCTACACCTTC. The encoded protein is CASSLRGRRSSAYGYTF.

This chain uses TRBV4-2 with TRBJ1-4; the D gene is possibly TRBD1 (6 bases). V lost 0 bases and J 8 bases, leaving 16 bases between the germline ends. This CDR3 comprises 16 residues. Germline CDR1 and CDR2: LGHNA and YNFKEQ. For the CDR3, the DNA is TGTGCCAGCAGCCAAGATACCACCGGGGGGCGGGAAAAACTGTTTTTT. Its translation is CASSQDTTGGREKLFF.

The chain uses TRBV11-3 and TRBJ2-1; D might be TRBD1 (6 bases). V gave up 6 bases and J gave up 0 bases, with 12 bases separating them. Germline-derived CDR1 and CDR2 are SGHNT and YENEEA. The CDR3 spans 15 residues. The CDR3 DNA is TGTGCCAGCAGGTGGGGGCTGAGCTCCTACAATGAGCAGTTCTTC. Amino acids: CASRWGLSSYNEQFF.

V and J are TRBV5-1 and TRBJ2-3; 16 bases align to TRBD2. Per germline, CDR1 SGHRS and CDR2 YFSETQ. After removal of 4 bases from V and 5 bases from J, the junction contained 19 bases not matched to a gene. The CDR3 runs 21 residues. CDR3 sequence reads: CASSRRPSIGTSGGAVDTQYF. CDR3 coding DNA: TGCGCCAGCAGCCGCCGCCCCTCCATCGGGACTAGCGGGGGGGCAGTAGATACGCAGTATTTT.

This clone was recorded only once. This chain links TRBV18 with TRBJ2-7; either TRBD1 or TRBD2 may fit D (5 bases each). Deletions cut 6 bases from V and 2 bases from J, with 14 bases between. Germline V gene lookup returns CDR1 KGHSH and CDR2 LQKENI. This CDR3 comprises 14 residues. The CDR3 sequence is CASSPGDEPYEQYF. CDR3 DNA sequence: TGTGCCAGCTCCCCCGGGGACGAGCCCTACGAGCAGTACTTC.

On this clone: The DNA is left out, because the CDR3 cannot be placed on it with certainty; the CDR3 is given as TCRdb lists it. The chain employs TRBV4-1 and TRBJ2-3; the table's D call, TRBD1, was not checked against the DNA. Germline lookup yields CDR1 MGHRA and CDR2 YSYEKL. Counting both end residues, the CDR3 totals 16 amino acids. The CDR3 reads CASSGGVGLGADTRYF.

CDR3 sequence: CASSQSGTGFPEAFF. The CDR3 nucleotides are TGTGCCAGCAGCCAATCCGGTACAGGGTTCCCTGAAGCTTTCTTT. The chain joins TRBV16 to TRBJ1-1, with D possibly matching TRBD1 (6 bases). Germline V gene sequence: CDR1 KGHSY, CDR2 FQNENV. V shed 0 bases and J shed 6 bases, with 14 bases lying between them. The CDR3 runs to 15 residues. The entire variable domain, with the rest obtained from reference TRBV16 and TRBJ1-1, is as follows: GEEVAQTPKHLVRGEGQKAKLYCAPIKGHSYVFWYQQVLKNEFKFLISFQNENVFDETGMPKERFSAKCLPNSPCSLEIQATKLEDSAVYFCASSQSGTGFPEAFFGQGTRLTVV.